This T cell receptor beta chain was captured in a study of T-cell memory formation after mild COVID-19. Findings and limits, study-wide: CM and EM subsets held most contracting CD4+ clones; EMRA held CD8+ ones.

As for this clonotype: Antigen specificity is unknown.

Employing constant-segment primers, 5'RACE generated TCR alpha and TCR beta cDNA libraries bearing sample barcodes and UMIs. TCRdb analysed the 5' RACE reads with MiXCR anew, one entry per CDR3 protein. The sample includes a few hundred thousand distinct CDR3 sequences, around 25% of them seen just once. Sequences were obtained from PBMCs or a T cell subset sorted from them (not recorded which). The receptor comes from an adult woman who had mild COVID-19 (a few samples of this study predate the infection). Cell type and time point are not known.

CDR3 DNA: TGCGCCAGCAGCTTTTGGACAGGGCGCGAGCAGTACTTC. This codes for CASSFWTGREQYF. V and J are TRBV5-1 and TRBJ2-7; 8 bases fit TRBD1. The germline CDR1 and CDR2 sequences are SGHRS and YFSETQ. CDR3 length: 13 residues. The V and J ends lost 2 bases and 6 bases, in that order; junction bases with no gene match: 4.